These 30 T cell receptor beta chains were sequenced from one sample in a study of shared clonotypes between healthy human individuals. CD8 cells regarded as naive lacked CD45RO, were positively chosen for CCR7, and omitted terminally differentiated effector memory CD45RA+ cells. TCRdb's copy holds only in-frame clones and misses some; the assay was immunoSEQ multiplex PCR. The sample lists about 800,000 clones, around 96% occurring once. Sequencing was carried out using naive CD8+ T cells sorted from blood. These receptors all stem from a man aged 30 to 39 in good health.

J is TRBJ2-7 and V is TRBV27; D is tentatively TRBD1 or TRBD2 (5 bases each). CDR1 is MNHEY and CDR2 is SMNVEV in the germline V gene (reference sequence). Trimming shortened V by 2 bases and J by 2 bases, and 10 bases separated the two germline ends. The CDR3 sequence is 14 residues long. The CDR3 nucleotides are TGTGCCAGCAGTTTACCGGGACCCACCTACGAGCAGTACTTC. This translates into CASSLPGPTYEQYF.

The CDR3 is CASSLNQGLVGETQYF. The CDR3 DNA is TGCGCCAGCAGCCTAAATCAGGGACTAGTCGGGGAGACCCAGTACTTC. The chain links TRBV5-1 to TRBJ2-5; TRBD2 matches 8 bases. Germline V CDR1 and CDR2: SGHRS, YFSETQ. With V trimmed by 4 bases and J by 5 bases, 13 bases remained unmatched. This CDR3 is built from 16 residues. The full variable domain, in which reference TRBV5-1 and TRBJ2-5 provide the parts outside the CDR3, is KAGVTQTPRYLIKTRGQQVTLSCSPISGHRSVSWYQQTPGQGLQFLFEYFSETQRNKGNFPGRFSGRQFSNSRSEMNVSTLELGDSALYLCASSLNQGLVGETQYFGPGTRLLVL.

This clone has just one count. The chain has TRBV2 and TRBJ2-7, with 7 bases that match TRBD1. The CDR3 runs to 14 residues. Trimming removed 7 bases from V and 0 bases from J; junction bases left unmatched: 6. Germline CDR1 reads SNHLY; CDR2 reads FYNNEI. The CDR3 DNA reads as TGTGCCAGCATCAAACGGGACAGCTCCTACGAGCAGTACTTC. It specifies CASIKRDSSYEQYF.

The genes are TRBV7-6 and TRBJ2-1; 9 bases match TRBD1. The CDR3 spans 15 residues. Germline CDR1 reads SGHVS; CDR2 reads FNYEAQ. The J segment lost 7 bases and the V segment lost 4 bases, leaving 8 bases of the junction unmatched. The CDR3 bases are TGTGCCAGCAGCTCCGGGACAGGGCGTTTGAATGAGCAGTTCTTC. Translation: CASSSGTGRLNEQFF.

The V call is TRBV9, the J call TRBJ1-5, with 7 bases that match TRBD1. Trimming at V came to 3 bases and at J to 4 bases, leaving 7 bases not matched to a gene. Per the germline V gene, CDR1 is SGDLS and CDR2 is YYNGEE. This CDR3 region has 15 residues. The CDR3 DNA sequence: TGTGCCAGCAGCGGGGAGGGGGCAGGAAATCAGCCCCAGCATTTT. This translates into CASSGEGAGNQPQHF.

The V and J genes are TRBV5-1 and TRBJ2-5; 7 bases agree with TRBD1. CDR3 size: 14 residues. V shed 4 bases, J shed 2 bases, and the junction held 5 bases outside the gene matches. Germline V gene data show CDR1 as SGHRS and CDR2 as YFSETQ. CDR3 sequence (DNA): TGCGCCAGCAGCAATTGGGGACAGCAAGAGACCCAGTACTTC. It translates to CASSNWGQQETQYF.

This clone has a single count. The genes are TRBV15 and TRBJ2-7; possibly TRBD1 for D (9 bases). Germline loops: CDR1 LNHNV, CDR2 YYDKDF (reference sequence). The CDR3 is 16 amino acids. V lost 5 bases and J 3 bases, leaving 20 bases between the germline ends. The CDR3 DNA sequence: TGTGCCACCAGCCCACGGGGGGGACAGGGAGACTACGAGCAGTACTTC. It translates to CATSPRGGQGDYEQYF.

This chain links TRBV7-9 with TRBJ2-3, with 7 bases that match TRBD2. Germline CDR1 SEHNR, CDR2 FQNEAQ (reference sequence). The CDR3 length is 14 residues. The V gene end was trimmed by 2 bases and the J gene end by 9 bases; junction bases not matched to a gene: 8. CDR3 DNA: TGTGCCAGCAGCTTAAGGGAGGGCGATCTAACGCAGTATTTT. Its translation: CASSLREGDLTQYF.

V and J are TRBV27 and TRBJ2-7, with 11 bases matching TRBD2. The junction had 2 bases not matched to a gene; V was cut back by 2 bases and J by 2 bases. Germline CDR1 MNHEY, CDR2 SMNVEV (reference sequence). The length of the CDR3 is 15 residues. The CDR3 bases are TGTGCCAGCAGTTTAGTAGCGGGAGGGCCCTACGAGCAGTACTTC. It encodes CASSLVAGGPYEQYF.

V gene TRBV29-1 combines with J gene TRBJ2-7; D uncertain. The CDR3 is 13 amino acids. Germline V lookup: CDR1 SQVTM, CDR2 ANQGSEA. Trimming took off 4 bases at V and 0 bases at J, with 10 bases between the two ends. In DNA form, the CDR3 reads TGCAGCGTTGGCCCTAGGAACTCCTACGAGCAGTACTTC. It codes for CSVGPRNSYEQYF.

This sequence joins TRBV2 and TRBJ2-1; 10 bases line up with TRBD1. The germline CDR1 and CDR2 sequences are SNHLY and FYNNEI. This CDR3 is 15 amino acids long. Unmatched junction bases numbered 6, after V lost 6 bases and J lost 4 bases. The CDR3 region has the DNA TGTGCCAGCAGCGAGACAGGGGGCCCATACAATGAGCAGTTCTTC. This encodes CASSETGGPYNEQFF. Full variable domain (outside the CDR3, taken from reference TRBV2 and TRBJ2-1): EPEVTQTPSHQVTQMGQEVILRCVPISNHLYFYWYRQILGQKVEFLVSFYNNEISEKSEIFDDQFSVERPDGSNFTLKIRSTKLEDSAMYFCASSETGGPYNEQFFGPGTRLTVL.

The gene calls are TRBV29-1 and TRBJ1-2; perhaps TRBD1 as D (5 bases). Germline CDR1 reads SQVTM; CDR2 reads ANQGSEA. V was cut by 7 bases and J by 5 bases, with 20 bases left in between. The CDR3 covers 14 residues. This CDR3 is CSAFPGTGVYGYTF. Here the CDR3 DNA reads TGCAGCGCCTTCCCCGGGACGGGAGTTTATGGCTACACCTTC.

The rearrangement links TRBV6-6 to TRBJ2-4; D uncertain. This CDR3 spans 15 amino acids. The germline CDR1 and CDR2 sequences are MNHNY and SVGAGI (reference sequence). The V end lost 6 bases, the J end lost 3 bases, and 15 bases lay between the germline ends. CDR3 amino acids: CASSPSGLGKNIQYF. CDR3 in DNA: TGTGCCAGCAGCCCGTCTGGGTTAGGCAAAAACATTCAGTACTTC.

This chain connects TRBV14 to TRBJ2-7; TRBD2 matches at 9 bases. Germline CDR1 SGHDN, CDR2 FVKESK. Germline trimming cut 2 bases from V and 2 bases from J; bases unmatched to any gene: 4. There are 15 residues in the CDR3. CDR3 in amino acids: CASSQSLAGPYEQYF. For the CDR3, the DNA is TGTGCCAGCAGCCAAAGCCTAGCGGGACCCTACGAGCAGTACTTC.

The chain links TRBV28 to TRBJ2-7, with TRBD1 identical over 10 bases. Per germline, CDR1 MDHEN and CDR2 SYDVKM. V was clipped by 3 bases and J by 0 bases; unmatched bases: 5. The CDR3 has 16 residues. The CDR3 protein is CASSLVGQGSSYEQYF. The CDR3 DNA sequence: TGTGCCAGCAGTTTGGTGGGACAGGGGAGCTCCTACGAGCAGTACTTC.

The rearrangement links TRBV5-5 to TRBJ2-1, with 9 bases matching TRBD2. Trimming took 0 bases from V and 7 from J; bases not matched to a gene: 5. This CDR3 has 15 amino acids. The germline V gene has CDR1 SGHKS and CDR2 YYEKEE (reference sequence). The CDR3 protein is CASSLDASGINEQFF. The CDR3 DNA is TGTGCCAGCAGCTTGGATGCTAGCGGGATAAATGAGCAGTTCTTC. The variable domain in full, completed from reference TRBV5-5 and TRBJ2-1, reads DAGVTQSPTHLIKTRGQQVTLRCSPISGHKSVSWYQQVLGQGPQFIFQYYEKEERGRGNFPDRFSARQFPNYSSELNVNALLLGDSALYLCASSLDASGINEQFFGPGTRLTVL.

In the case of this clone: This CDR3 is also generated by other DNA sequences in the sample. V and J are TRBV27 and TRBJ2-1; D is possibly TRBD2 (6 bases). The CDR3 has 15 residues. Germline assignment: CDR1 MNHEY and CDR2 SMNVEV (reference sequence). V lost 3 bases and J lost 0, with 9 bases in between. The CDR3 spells CASSFRGSSYNEQFF. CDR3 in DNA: TGTGCCAGCAGTTTTCGGGGGAGCTCCTACAATGAGCAGTTCTTC.

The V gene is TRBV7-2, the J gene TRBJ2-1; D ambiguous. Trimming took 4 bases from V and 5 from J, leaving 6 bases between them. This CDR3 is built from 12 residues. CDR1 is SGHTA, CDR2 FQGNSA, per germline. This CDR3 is CASSYPHNEQFF. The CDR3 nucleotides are TGTGCCAGCAGCTACCCGCACAATGAGCAGTTCTTC.

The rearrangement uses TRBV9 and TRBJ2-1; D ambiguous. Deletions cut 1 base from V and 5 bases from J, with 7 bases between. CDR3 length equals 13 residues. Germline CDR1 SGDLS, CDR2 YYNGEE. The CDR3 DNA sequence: TGTGCCAGCAGCGTAACGTCCCACAATGAGCAGTTCTTC. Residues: CASSVTSHNEQFF.

The CDR3 region is CASSLDAGQRYGYTF. As DNA, the CDR3 is TGTGCCAGCAGCTTAGACGCCGGACAGCGATATGGCTACACCTTC. The chain joins TRBV7-9 to TRBJ1-2; D may be TRBD1 (6 bases). V lost 1 base and J 5 bases, leaving 14 bases between the germline ends. The germline gives CDR1 SEHNR, CDR2 FQNEAQ (reference sequence). The CDR3 covers 15 residues.

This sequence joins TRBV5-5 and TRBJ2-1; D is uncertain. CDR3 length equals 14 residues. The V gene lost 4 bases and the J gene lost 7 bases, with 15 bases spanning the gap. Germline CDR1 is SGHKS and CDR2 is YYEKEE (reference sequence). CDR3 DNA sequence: TGTGCCAGCAGCCCGCGATTATGGCGGAATGAGCAGTTCTTC. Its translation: CASSPRLWRNEQFF.

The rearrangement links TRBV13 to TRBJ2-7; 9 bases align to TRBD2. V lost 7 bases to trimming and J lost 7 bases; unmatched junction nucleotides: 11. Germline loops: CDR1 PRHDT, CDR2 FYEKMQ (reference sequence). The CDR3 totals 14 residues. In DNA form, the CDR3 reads TGTGCCAGCACCCTAGGTAGCGGGAGCTCGGAGCAGTACTTC. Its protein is CASTLGSGSSEQYF.

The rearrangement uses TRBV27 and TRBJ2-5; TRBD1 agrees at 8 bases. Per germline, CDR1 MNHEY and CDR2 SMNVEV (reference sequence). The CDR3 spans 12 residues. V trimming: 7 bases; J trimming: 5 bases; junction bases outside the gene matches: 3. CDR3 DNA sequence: TGTGCCAGCACAGGGGGCGCGGAGACCCAGTACTTC. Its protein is CASTGGAETQYF.

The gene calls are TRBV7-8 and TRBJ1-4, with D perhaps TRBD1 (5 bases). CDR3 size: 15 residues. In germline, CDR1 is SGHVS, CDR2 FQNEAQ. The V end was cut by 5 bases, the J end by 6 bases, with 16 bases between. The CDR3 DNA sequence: TGTGCCAGCAGCCCCGACAGACCCTGGGATGAAAAACTGTTTTTT. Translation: CASSPDRPWDEKLFF.

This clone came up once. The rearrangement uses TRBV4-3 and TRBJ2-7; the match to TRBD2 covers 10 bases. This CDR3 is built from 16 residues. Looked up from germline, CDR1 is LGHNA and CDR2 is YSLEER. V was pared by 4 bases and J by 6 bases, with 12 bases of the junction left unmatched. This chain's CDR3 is CASSPFFLAGDGEQYF. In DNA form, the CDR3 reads TGCGCCAGCAGCCCTTTTTTCCTAGCGGGAGACGGCGAGCAGTACTTC.

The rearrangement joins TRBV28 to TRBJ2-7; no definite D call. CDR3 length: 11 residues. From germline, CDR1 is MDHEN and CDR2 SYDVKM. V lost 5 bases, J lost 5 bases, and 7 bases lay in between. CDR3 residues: CASSPDHEQYF. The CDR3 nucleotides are TGTGCCAGCAGTCCTGACCACGAGCAGTACTTC.

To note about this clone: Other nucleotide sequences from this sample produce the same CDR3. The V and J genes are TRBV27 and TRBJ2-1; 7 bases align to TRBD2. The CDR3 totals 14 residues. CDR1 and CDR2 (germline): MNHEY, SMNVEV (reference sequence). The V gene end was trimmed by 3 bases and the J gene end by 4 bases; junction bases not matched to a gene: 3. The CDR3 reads CASSFGGSYNEQFF. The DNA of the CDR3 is TGTGCCAGCAGTTTCGGCGGGAGTTACAATGAGCAGTTCTTC.

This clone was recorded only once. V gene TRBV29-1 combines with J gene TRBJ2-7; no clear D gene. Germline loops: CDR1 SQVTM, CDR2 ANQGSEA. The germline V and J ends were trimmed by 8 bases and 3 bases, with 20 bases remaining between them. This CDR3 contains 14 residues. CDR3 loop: CSILDGFGSYEQYF. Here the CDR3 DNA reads TGCAGCATACTGGACGGTTTCGGTAGCTACGAGCAGTACTTC.

Written as DNA, the CDR3 is TGTGCCAGCACCAACCGGGGGGCGGAAATCCTTAACTATGGCTACACCTTC. Protein: CASTNRGAEILNYGYTF. The V and J genes are TRBV2 and TRBJ1-2; D perhaps matches TRBD1 (6 bases). The CDR3 runs to 17 residues. Germline CDR1 is SNHLY and CDR2 is FYNNEI. The V end lost 7 bases, the J end lost 1 base, and 22 bases lay between the germline ends.

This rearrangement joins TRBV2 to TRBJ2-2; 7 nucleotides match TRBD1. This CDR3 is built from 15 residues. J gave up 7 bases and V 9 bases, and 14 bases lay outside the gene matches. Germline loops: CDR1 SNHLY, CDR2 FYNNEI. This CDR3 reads CASEEKGQLFGELFF. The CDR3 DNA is TGTGCCAGTGAAGAAAAGGGACAGCTATTCGGGGAGCTGTTTTTT.